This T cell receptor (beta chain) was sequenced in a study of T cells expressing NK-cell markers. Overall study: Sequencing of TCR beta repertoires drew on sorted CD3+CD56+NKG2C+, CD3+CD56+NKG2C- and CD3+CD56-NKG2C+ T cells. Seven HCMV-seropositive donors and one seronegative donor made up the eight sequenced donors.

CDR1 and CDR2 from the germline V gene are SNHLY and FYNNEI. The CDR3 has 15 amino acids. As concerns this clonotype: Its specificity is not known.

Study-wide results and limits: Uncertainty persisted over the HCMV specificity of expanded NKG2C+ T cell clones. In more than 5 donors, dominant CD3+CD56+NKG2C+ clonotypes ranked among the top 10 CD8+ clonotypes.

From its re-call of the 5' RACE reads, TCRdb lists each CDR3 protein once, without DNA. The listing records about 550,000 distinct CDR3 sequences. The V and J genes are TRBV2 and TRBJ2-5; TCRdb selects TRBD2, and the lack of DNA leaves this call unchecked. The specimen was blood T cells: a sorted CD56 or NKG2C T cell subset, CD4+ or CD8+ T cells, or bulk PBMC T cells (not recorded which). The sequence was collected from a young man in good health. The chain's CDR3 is CASSGRTSDVLTQYF.